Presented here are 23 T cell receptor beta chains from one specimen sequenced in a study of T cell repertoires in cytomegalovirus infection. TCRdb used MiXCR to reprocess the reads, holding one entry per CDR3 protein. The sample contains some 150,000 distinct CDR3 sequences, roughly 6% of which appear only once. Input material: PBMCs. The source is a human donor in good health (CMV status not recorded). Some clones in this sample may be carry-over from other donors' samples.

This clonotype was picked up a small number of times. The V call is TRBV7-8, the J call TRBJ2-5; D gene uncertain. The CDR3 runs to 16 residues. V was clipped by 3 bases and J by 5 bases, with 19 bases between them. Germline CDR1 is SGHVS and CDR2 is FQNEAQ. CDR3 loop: CASSFIPGPLRETQYF. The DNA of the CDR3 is TGTGCCAGCAGCTTCATCCCCGGACCCCTGAGGGAGACCCAGTACTTC.

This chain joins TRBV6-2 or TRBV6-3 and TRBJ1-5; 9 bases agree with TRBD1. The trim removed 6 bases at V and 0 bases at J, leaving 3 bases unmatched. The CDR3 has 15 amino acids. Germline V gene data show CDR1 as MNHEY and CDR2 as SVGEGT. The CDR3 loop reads CASRQTGGSNQPQHF. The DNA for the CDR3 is TGTGCCAGCAGGCAGACAGGGGGTAGCAATCAGCCCCAGCATTTT.

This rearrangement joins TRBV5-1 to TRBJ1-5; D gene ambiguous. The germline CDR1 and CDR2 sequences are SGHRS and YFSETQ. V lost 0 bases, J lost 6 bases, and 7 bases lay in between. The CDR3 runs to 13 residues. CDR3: CASSLEGIQPQHF. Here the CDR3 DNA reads TGCGCCAGCAGCTTGGAGGGAATTCAGCCCCAGCATTTT. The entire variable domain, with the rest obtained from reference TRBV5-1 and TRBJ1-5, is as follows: KAGVTQTPRYLIKTRGQQVTLSCSPISGHRSVSWYQQTPGQGLQFLFEYFSETQRNKGNFPGRFSGRQFSNSRSEMNVSTLELGDSALYLCASSLEGIQPQHFGDGTRLSIL.

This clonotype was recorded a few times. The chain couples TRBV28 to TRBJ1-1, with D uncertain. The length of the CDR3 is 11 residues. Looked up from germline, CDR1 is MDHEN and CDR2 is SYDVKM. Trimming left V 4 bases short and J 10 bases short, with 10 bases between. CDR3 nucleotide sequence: TGTGCCAGCAGTTCCCTGGGAGTAGCTTTCTTT. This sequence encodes CASSSLGVAFF.

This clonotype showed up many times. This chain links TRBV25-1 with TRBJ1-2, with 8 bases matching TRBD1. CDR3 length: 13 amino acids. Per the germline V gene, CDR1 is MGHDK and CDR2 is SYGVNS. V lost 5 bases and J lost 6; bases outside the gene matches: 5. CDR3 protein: CASSPGGADGYTF. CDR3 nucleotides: TGTGCCAGCAGTCCAGGGGGCGCGGATGGCTACACCTTC.

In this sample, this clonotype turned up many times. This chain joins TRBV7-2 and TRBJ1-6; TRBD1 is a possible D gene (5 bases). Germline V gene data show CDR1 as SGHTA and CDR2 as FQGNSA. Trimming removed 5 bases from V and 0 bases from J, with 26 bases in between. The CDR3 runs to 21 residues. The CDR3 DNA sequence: TGTGCCAGCAGCCTAAGGCGGGGGGACCGAAATTCCGGCTCCTATAATTCACCCCTCCACTTT. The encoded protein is CASSLRRGDRNSGSYNSPLHF. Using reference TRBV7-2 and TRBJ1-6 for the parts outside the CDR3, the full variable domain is GAGVSQSPSNKVTEKGKDVELRCDPISGHTALYWYRQSLGQGLEFLIYFQGNSAPDKSGLPSDRFSAERTGGSVSTLTIQRTQQEDSAVYLCASSLRRGDRNSGSYNSPLHFGNGTRLTVT.

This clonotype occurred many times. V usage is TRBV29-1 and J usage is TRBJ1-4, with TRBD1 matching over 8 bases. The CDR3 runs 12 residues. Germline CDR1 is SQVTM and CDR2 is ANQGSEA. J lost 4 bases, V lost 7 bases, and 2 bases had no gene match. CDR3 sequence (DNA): TGCAGCGCGGGACAGGATAATGAAAAACTGTTTTTT. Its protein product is CSAGQDNEKLFF.

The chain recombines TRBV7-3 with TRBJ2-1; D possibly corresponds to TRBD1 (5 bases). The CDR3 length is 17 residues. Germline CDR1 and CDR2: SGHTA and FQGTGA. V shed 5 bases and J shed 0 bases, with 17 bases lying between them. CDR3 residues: CASSLTRATSSYNEQFF. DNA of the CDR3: TGTGCCAGCAGCCTTACCAGGGCAACCAGCTCCTACAATGAGCAGTTCTTC.

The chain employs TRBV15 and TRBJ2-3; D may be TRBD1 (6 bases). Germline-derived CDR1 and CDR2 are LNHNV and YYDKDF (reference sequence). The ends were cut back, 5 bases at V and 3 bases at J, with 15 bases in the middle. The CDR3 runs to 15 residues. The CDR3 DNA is TGTGCCACCAGCGGGACAAGGTCGGGTACAGATACGCAGTATTTT. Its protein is CATSGTRSGTDTQYF.

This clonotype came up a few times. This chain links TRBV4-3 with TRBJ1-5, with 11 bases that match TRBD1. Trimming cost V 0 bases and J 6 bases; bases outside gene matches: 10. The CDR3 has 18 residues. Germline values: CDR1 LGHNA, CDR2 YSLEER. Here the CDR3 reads CASSQEVDRGPRSQPQHF. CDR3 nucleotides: TGCGCCAGCAGCCAAGAGGTGGACAGGGGGCCAAGAAGTCAGCCCCAGCATTTT.

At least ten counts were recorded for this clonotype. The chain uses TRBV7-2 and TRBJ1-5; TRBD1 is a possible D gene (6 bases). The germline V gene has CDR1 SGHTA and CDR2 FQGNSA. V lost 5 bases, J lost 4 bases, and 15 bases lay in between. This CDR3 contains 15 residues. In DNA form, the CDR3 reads TGTGCCAGCAGCCAGAACAGGGTTCCTAATCAGCCCCAGCATTTT. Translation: CASSQNRVPNQPQHF.

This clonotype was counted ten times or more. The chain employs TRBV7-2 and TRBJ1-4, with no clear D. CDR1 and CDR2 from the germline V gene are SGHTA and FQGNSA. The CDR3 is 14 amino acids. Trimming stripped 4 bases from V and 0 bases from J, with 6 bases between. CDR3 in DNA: TGTGCCAGCAGCTCCGAAGCAACTAATGAAAAACTGTTTTTT. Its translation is CASSSEATNEKLFF.

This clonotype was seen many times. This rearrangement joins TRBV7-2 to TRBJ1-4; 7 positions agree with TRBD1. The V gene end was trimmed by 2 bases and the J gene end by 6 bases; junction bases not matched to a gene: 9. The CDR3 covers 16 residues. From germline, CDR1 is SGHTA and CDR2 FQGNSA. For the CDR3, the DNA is TGTGCCAGCAGCTTAATGGGGACAGCTACGGATGAAAAACTGTTTTTT. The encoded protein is CASSLMGTATDEKLFF.

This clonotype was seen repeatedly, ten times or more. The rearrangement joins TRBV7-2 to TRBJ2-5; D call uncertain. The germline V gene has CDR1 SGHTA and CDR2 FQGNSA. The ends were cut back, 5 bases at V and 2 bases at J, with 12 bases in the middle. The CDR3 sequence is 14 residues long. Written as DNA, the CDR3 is TGTGCCAGCAGCCCGAGCGTGGTACAAGAGACCCAGTACTTC. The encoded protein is CASSPSVVQETQYF.

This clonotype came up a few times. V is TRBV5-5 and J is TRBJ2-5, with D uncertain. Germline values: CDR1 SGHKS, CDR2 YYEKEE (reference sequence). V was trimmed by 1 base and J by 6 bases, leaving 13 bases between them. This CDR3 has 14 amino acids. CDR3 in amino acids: CASSLPISRKTQYF. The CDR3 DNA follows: TGTGCCAGCAGCTTGCCGATCTCTAGAAAGACCCAGTACTTC.

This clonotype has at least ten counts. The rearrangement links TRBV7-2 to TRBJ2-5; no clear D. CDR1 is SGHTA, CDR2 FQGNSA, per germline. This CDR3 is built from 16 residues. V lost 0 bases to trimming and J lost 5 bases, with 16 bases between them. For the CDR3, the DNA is TGTGCCAGCAGCTTAGCCCCCGGGCCGCCTCGGGAGACCCAGTACTTC. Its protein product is CASSLAPGPPRETQYF.

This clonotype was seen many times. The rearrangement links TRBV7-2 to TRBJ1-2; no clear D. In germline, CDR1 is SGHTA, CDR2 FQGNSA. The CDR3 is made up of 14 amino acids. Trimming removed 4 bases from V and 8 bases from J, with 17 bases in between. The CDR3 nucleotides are TGTGCCAGCAGCTCCTATAGGACGGTTTTAGGCTACACCTTC. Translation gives CASSSYRTVLGYTF.

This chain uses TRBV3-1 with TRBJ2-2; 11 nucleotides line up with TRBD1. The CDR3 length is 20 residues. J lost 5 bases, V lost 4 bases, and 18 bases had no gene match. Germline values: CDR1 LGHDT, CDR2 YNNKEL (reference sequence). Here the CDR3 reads CASSRLLAGQGDWFTGELFF. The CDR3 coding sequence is TGTGCCAGCAGCCGCCTGTTAGCGGGACAGGGGGACTGGTTTACCGGGGAGCTGTTTTTT.

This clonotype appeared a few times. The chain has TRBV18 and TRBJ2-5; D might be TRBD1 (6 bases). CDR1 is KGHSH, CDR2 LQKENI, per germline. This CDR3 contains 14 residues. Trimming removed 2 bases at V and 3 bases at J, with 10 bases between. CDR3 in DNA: TGTGCCAGCTCACCAACAGGGCCTGAAGAGACCCAGTACTTC. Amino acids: CASSPTGPEETQYF. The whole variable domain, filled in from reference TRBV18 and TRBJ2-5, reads NAGVMQNPRHLVRRRGQEARLRCSPMKGHSHVYWYRQLPEEGLKFMVYLQKENIIDESGMPKERFSAEFPKEGPSILRIQQVVRGDSAAYFCASSPTGPEETQYFGPGTRLLVL.

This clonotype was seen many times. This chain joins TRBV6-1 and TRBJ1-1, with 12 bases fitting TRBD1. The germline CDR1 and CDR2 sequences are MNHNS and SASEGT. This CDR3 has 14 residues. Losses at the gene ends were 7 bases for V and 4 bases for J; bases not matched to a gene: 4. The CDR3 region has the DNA TGTGCCAGCAAGCAGGGACAGGGGGCCACTGAAGCTTTCTTT. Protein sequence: CASKQGQGATEAFF.

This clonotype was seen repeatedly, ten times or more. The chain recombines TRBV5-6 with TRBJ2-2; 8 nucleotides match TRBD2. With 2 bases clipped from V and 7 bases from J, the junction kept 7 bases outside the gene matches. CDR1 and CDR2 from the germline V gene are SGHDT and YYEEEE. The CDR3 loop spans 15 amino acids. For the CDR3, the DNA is TGTGCCAGCAGCTTCGCCGGGGGGGCCTTCGGGGAGCTGTTTTTT. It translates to CASSFAGGAFGELFF.

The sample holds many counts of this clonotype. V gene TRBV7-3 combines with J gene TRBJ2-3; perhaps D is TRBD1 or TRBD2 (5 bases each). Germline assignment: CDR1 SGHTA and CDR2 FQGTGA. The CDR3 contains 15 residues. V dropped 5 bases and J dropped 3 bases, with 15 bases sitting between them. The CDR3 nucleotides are TGTGCCAGCAGCCAGTGGGGGTATTATACAGATACGCAGTATTTT. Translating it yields CASSQWGYYTDTQYF.

DNA of the CDR3: TGTGCCAGCACACCGACTAGCGGGGGCGCAGATACGCAGTATTTT. Translated, it gives CASTPTSGGADTQYF. The rearrangement links TRBV5-5 to TRBJ2-3; TRBD2 agrees at 12 bases. The CDR3 length is 15 residues. Germline CDR1 is SGHKS and CDR2 is YYEKEE (reference sequence). J lost 4 bases, V lost 6 bases, and 6 bases had no gene match.